A single sample is the source of the 32 T cell receptor beta chains below, sequenced in a study of blood T cell repertoires in COVID-19 (dated by TCRdb to 2019 to 2021). Library generation was performed with the immunoSEQ multiplex PCR assay. The source is immuneACCESS, and TCRdb retained only in-frame sequences with V and J called. Part of the clones is not carried over; for the studies checked, unresolved V genes explain less than half of this, and the remainder is unexplained. Within this sample are about 260,000 clones, with more than 80% of them counted one time only. The ten largest clones capture over 0.85% of the sample. The sample was PBMCs or T cells enriched from blood (not recorded which). These receptors were taken from a middle-aged man who had been exposed to COVID-19.

The chain carries TRBV6-1 and TRBJ2-7; 8 bases fit TRBD2. Germline values: CDR1 MNHNS, CDR2 SASEGT. The V gene end was trimmed by 2 bases and the J gene end by 3 bases; junction bases not matched to a gene: 3. This CDR3 region has 14 residues. The CDR3 loop is CASSEKRENYEQYV. The CDR3 DNA is TGTGCCAGCAGTGAAAAGCGGGAGAACTACGAGCAGTACGTC.

This clone was counted a single time. V usage is TRBV9 and J usage is TRBJ2-7; 7 nucleotides agree with TRBD1. Germline CDR1 is SGDLS and CDR2 is YYNGEE. Losses at the gene ends were 3 bases for V and 6 bases for J; bases not matched to a gene: 12. The CDR3 sequence is 15 residues long. The chain's CDR3 is CASSETGTYESEQYF. Written as DNA, the CDR3 is TGTGCCAGCAGCGAGACAGGGACCTACGAGTCCGAGCAGTACTTC.

As regards this clone: Other DNA sequences in this specimen translate into the identical CDR3. The chain joins TRBV5-1 to TRBJ2-2; 9 bases map to TRBD1. This CDR3 has 14 amino acids. CDR1 is SGHRS, CDR2 YFSETQ, per germline. Trimming removed 2 bases from V and 5 bases from J; junction bases left unmatched: 1. DNA of the CDR3: TGCGCCAGCAGCTTACAGGGGGCTACCGGGGAGCTGTTTTTT. Its protein product is CASSLQGATGELFF.

DNA for the CDR3: TGTGCCAGTAGCGTAGCGGGGGGCACAGATACGCAGTATTTT. It translates to CASSVAGGTDTQYF. The genes are TRBV19 and TRBJ2-3; the match to TRBD2 covers 9 bases. The germline CDR1 and CDR2 sequences are LNHDA and SQIVND (reference sequence). The CDR3 consists of 14 residues. Germline trimming cut 6 bases from V and 1 base from J; bases unmatched to any gene: 2.

The chain couples TRBV5-5 to TRBJ1-5; D remains ambiguous. Germline-derived CDR1 and CDR2 are SGHKS and YYEKEE (reference sequence). The germline V and J ends were trimmed by 2 bases and 5 bases, with 14 bases remaining between them. The CDR3 has 15 residues. This CDR3 reads CASSFAGGLDQPQHF. The CDR3 nucleotides are TGTGCCAGCAGCTTTGCTGGAGGGTTGGATCAGCCCCAGCATTTT.

This clone was recorded once. This chain connects TRBV3-1 (or the pseudogene TRBV3-2) to TRBJ1-1; D not resolved. CDR1 LGHDT and CDR2 YNNKEL come from the germline V gene (reference sequence). V was trimmed by 3 bases and J by 14 bases, leaving 16 bases between them. CDR3 length: 12 amino acids. As DNA, the CDR3 is TGTGCCAGCAGCCAGGTCACTGCTCAACTATTCTTT. It specifies CASSQVTAQLFF.

This chain links TRBV7-3 with TRBJ1-3; TRBD1 matches at 8 bases. The V and J ends lost 5 bases and 3 bases, in that order; junction bases with no gene match: 6. This CDR3 spans 15 amino acids. Germline V lookup: CDR1 SGHTA, CDR2 FQGTGA. The CDR3 nucleotides read TGTGCCAGCAGCCTCACAGGGGGATTTGGAAACACCATATATTTT. It specifies CASSLTGGFGNTIYF. Full variable domain (rest looked up from reference TRBV7-3 and TRBJ1-3): GAGVSQTPSNKVTEKGKYVELRCDPISGHTALYWYRQSLGQGPEFLIYFQGTGAADDSGLPNDRFFAVRPEGSVSTLKIQRTERGDSAVYLCASSLTGGFGNTIYFGEGSWLTVV.

This chain connects TRBV5-1 to TRBJ2-3; a weak D match, TRBD1 (6 bases). CDR1 SGHRS and CDR2 YFSETQ come from the germline V gene. V lost 2 bases, J lost 3 bases, and 10 bases lay in between. CDR3 length: 14 residues. CDR3 in DNA: TGCGCCAGCAGCTTAGGGGGACATACAGATACGCAGTATTTT. It is translated as CASSLGGHTDTQYF.

The chain is built from TRBV4-1 and TRBJ1-1; D gene ambiguous. The CDR3 totals 16 residues. Trimming took 0 bases from V and 6 from J, leaving 17 bases between them. Germline-derived CDR1 and CDR2 are MGHRA and YSYEKL. The CDR3 DNA sequence: TGCGCCAGCAGCCAAGAGCACAATCGGCGGCTACCTGAAGCTTTCTTT. It specifies CASSQEHNRRLPEAFF.

The rearrangement links TRBV6-4 to TRBJ2-7, with D possibly matching TRBD2 (5 bases). The ends were cut back, 7 bases at V and 4 bases at J, with 14 bases in the middle. The CDR3 sequence is 13 residues long. Germline V gene data show CDR1 as MRHNA and CDR2 as SNTAGT. CDR3 DNA sequence: TGTGCCAGCACGGGGAGAAATTCTTACGAGCAGTACTTC. This encodes CASTGRNSYEQYF.

This clone was counted once. The chain combines TRBV18 with TRBJ2-5; 12 positions agree with TRBD2. The length of the CDR3 is 17 residues. Germline V gives CDR1 KGHSH, CDR2 LQKENI. With V trimmed by 2 bases and J by 5 bases, 9 bases remained unmatched. The CDR3, as DNA: TGTGCCAGCTCACCAAGACTAGCGGGGGTCCCTGGCGAGACCCAGTACTTC. It yields the protein CASSPRLAGVPGETQYF.

The chain is built from TRBV14 and TRBJ1-1; D gene uncertain. The length of the CDR3 is 13 residues. Germline loops: CDR1 SGHDN, CDR2 FVKESK. V was pared by 1 base and J by 7 bases, with 10 bases between. The CDR3 protein is CASSQGGHSEAFF. In DNA, the CDR3 is TGTGCCAGCAGCCAAGGAGGTCATAGTGAAGCTTTCTTT.

The chain employs TRBV5-1 and TRBJ1-6; the match to TRBD1 covers 10 bases. The CDR3 is 18 amino acids. Germline loops: CDR1 SGHRS, CDR2 YFSETQ. V gave up 4 bases and J gave up 3 bases; unmatched junction bases: 10. CDR3 nucleotide sequence: TGCGCCAGCAGCCCCCTCGGACAGGGGGTGGTCTATAATTCACCCCTCCACTTT. It codes for CASSPLGQGVVYNSPLHF.

The J gene is TRBJ2-7, the V gene TRBV11-3; 7 bases agree with TRBD2. V shed 5 bases and J 4 bases; nucleotides not matched to a gene: 11. CDR3 length: 15 residues. Looked up from germline, CDR1 is SGHNT and CDR2 is YENEEA. The CDR3 reads CASSPLGGRGYEQYV. The CDR3 DNA is TGTGCCAGCAGCCCGTTGGGCGGGAGAGGGTACGAGCAGTACGTC.

This clone was recorded only once. CDR3 in DNA: TGTGCCAGCAGCCTCTCTCTCCCGGGTATCGGGGCCAACGTCCTGACTTTC. It is translated as CASSLSLPGIGANVLTF. V is TRBV7-3 and J is TRBJ2-6, with no clear D. V lost 5 bases and J lost 4, with 18 bases in between. Germline CDR1 SGHTA, CDR2 FQGTGA. The CDR3 runs 17 residues. The full variable domain, with the rest looked up from reference TRBV7-3 and TRBJ2-6, is GAGVSQTPSNKVTEKGKYVELRCDPISGHTALYWYRQSLGQGPEFLIYFQGTGAADDSGLPNDRFFAVRPEGSVSTLKIQRTERGDSAVYLCASSLSLPGIGANVLTFGAGSRLTVL.

The V and J genes are TRBV5-1 and TRBJ2-1, with TRBD2 matching over 11 bases. The CDR3 contains 14 residues. Trimming cost V 3 bases and J 9 bases; bases outside gene matches: 5. CDR1 and CDR2 from the germline V gene are SGHRS and YFSETQ. The DNA for the CDR3 is TGCGCCAGCAGCTCACTAGCGGGGGTGAGTGAGCAGTTCTTC. Encoded protein: CASSSLAGVSEQFF.

Points on this clone: No DNA is shown, since the ends of the CDR3 on it are uncertain; the CDR3 is the one TCRdb lists. The rearrangement uses TRBV28 and TRBJ1-2; the DNA was not used to check the table's D call, TRBD1. The CDR3 is 16 amino acids long, termini counted. Germline V lookup: CDR1 MDHEN, CDR2 SYDVKM. CDR3 loop: CASSTSTGRANYGYTF.

The chain is built from TRBV28 and TRBJ1-1, with D possibly being TRBD1 (5 bases). Germline values: CDR1 MDHEN, CDR2 SYDVKM. The length of the CDR3 is 13 residues. Trimming cost V 6 bases and J 1 base, with 9 bases left between them. CDR3 in DNA: TGTGCCAGCAGATCTGGACAGAACACTGAAGCTTTCTTT. Protein product: CASRSGQNTEAFF.

The chain joins TRBV9 to TRBJ2-1; D is unclear. Germline V gene sequence: CDR1 SGDLS, CDR2 YYNGEE. The V and J ends lost 4 bases and 2 bases respectively, with 10 bases between them. The CDR3 consists of 14 residues. In nucleotides, the CDR3 is TGTGCCAGCAGCCCCGGCCAGGCCTACAATGAGCAGTTCTTC. It is translated as CASSPGQAYNEQFF.

This clone was seen only a few times. The rearrangement joins TRBV6-1 to TRBJ1-1; D ambiguous. The CDR3 length is 13 residues. V lost 2 bases and J 1 base, leaving 5 bases between the germline ends. From germline, CDR1 is MNHNS and CDR2 SASEGT. The CDR3 DNA reads TGTGCCAGCAGTGAACTTAGGAACACTGAAGCTTTCTTT. Translated: CASSELRNTEAFF.

The chain uses TRBV19 and TRBJ2-1; 9 nucleotides agree with TRBD1. There are 16 residues in the CDR3. Trimming cost V 3 bases and J 8 bases; bases outside gene matches: 11. CDR1 LNHDA and CDR2 SQIVND come from the germline V gene (reference sequence). CDR3 residues: CASSIITGQGNDEQFF. DNA of the CDR3: TGTGCCAGTAGTATCATTACGGGACAGGGTAATGATGAGCAGTTCTTC.

The chain joins TRBV6-5 to TRBJ1-4; a weak D match, TRBD1 (6 bases). CDR3 size: 13 residues. The V end was cut by 6 bases, the J end by 6 bases, with 11 bases between. The germline V gene encodes CDR1 MNHEY and CDR2 SVGAGI. In nucleotides, the CDR3 is TGTGCCAGCAGAGGGGGATCCCATGAAAAACTGTTTTTT. Translated: CASRGGSHEKLFF.

The chain joins TRBV6-5 to TRBJ1-2; 7 bases fit TRBD1. Germline trimming cut 10 bases from V and 2 bases from J; bases unmatched to any gene: 4. The CDR3 has 12 residues. From germline, CDR1 is MNHEY and CDR2 SVGAGI. The CDR3 loop is CANSQGNYGYTF. CDR3 nucleotides: TGTGCCAACTCACAGGGGAACTATGGCTACACCTTC.

The CDR3 DNA sequence: TGTGCCAGTAGTATTGGTGCGTTTAACACTGAAGCTTTCTTT. Translation: CASSIGAFNTEAFF. J is TRBJ1-1 and V is TRBV19; no clear D gene. From germline, CDR1 is LNHDA and CDR2 SQIVND (reference sequence). The CDR3 has 14 amino acids. With 3 bases removed from V and 2 bases from J, the gap between germline ends came to 10 bases.

This rearrangement joins TRBV5-1 to TRBJ2-1; the D is unclear. Trimming took off 0 bases at V and 0 bases at J, with 13 bases between the two ends. This CDR3 is built from 17 residues. Per germline, CDR1 SGHRS and CDR2 YFSETQ. Here the CDR3 DNA reads TGCGCCAGCAGCTTGGTCTACGAGAGCCTCTCCTACAATGAGCAGTTCTTC. Translating gives CASSLVYESLSYNEQFF.

This chain uses TRBV24-1 with TRBJ2-1; 10 bases are a match to TRBD1. The CDR3 has 14 residues. Germline CDR1 and CDR2: KGHDR and SFDVKD. With V trimmed by 7 bases and J by 6 bases, 5 bases remained unmatched. The chain's CDR3 is CATSPGTGVNEQFF. CDR3 nucleotides: TGTGCCACCAGCCCCGGGACAGGGGTCAATGAGCAGTTCTTC.

V usage is TRBV18 and J usage is TRBJ2-1; D may be TRBD2 (6 bases). The CDR3 covers 15 residues. Germline V CDR1 and CDR2: KGHSH, LQKENI. The V gene lost 3 bases and the J gene lost 8 bases, with 17 bases spanning the gap. CDR3 DNA: TGTGCCAGCTCACCTAATCTTCCGGGACTCGATGAGCAGTTCTTC. Translation: CASSPNLPGLDEQFF.

The V gene is TRBV5-4, the J gene TRBJ1-6, with D maybe TRBD1 (6 bases). This CDR3 has 16 amino acids. Trimming removed 4 bases at V and 0 bases at J, with 11 bases between. In germline, CDR1 is SGHNT, CDR2 YYREEE (reference sequence). CDR3 nucleotide sequence: TGTGCCAGCAGCCCTACAGGGAGCTCCTATAATTCACCCCTCCACTTT. Translated: CASSPTGSSYNSPLHF.

The J gene is TRBJ1-2, the V gene TRBV18, with TRBD1 as a possible D gene (6 bases). Germline V lookup: CDR1 KGHSH, CDR2 LQKENI. Trimming left V 3 bases short and J 7 bases short, with 15 bases between. The CDR3 runs 14 residues. DNA for the CDR3: TGTGCCAGCTCACCCTCCAGGGACATGGGTGGCTACACCTTC. Residues: CASSPSRDMGGYTF.

The chain links TRBV28 to TRBJ1-5; the D gene is possibly TRBD1 (6 bases). Trimming cost V 10 bases and J 0 bases, with 19 bases left between them. This CDR3 is built from 16 residues. The germline gives CDR1 MDHEN, CDR2 SYDVKM. CDR3 DNA: TGTGCCATAATATCCGGGACACATTATAGCAATCAGCCCCAGCATTTT. This translates into CAIISGTHYSNQPQHF.

The gene calls are TRBV3-1 (or the pseudogene TRBV3-2) and TRBJ1-4, with D possibly being TRBD1 (5 bases). In germline, CDR1 is LGHDT, CDR2 YNNKEL (reference sequence). Between the trimmed V and J ends, which lost 6 bases and 0 bases, there was a span of 8 bases. The CDR3 length is 14 residues. DNA for the CDR3: TGTGCCAGCAGAGGGGACTCAACTAATGAAAAACTGTTTTTT. This gives the protein CASRGDSTNEKLFF.

The chain carries TRBV19 and TRBJ1-4, with TRBD1 identical over 7 bases. Germline V gives CDR1 LNHDA, CDR2 SQIVND (reference sequence). This CDR3 is 13 amino acids long. Losses at the gene ends were 5 bases for V and 6 bases for J; bases not matched to a gene: 3. As DNA, the CDR3 is TGTGCCAGTAGTGACACAGGGGATGAAAAACTGTTTTTT. Translation gives CASSDTGDEKLFF.